This TCR beta chain is from a study of control samples from healthy donors and cancer patients. Clones were sequenced by immunoSEQ multiplex PCR, and TCRdb holds only the in-frame ones, with some missing. The repertoire holds about 150,000 clones, with more than 85% as singletons. V was cut by 3 bases and J by 1 base, with 9 bases left in between. CDR1 is LNHDA and CDR2 is SQIVND in the germline V gene (reference sequence). The CDR3 runs to 14 residues. The V and J genes are TRBV19 and TRBJ1-1; D gene ambiguous. Sequencing was done on a sample of blood. This clonotype originated in a man in his forties or fifties in good health. The CDR3 nucleotides are TGTGCCAGTAGTATTCTGGTGCGGAACACTGAAGCTTTCTTT. Its protein product is CASSILVRNTEAFF.